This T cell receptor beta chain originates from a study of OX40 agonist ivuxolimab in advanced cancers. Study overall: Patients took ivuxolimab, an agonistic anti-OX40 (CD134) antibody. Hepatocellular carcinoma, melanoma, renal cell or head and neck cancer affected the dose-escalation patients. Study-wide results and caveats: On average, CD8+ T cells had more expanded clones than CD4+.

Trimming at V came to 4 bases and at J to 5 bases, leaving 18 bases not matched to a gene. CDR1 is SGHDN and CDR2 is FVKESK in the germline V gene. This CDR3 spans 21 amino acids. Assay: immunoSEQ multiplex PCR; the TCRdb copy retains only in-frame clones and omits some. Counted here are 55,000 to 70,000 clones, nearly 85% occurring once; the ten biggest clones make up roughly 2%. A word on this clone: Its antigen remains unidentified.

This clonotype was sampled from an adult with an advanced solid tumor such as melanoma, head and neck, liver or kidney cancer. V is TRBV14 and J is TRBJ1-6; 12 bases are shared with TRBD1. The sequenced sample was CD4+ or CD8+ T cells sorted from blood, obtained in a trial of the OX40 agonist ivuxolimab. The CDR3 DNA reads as TGTGCCAGCAGCCCCTCTCTGAGGGACAGGGGGCCCTTATGGAATAATTCACCCCTCCACTTT. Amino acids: CASSPSLRDRGPLWNNSPLHF.